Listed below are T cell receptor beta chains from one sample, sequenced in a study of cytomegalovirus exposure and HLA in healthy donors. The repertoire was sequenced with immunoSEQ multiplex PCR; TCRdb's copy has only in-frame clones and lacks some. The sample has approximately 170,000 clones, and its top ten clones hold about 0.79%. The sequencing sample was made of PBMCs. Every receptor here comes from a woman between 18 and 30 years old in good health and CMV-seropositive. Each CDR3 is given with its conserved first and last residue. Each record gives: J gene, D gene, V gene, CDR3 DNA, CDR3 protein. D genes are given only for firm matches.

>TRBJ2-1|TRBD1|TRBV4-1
TGCGCCAGCAGCCCCGGACAGGTCAATGAGCAGTTCTTC
CASSPGQVNEQFF
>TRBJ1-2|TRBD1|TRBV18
TGTGCCAGCTCACCACCTATGGACAGGGGGTCCAAGGGAGGCTACACCTTC
CASSPPMDRGSKGGYTF
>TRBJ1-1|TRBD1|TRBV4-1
TGCGCCAGCAGCCAACCGGACAGGTTGCGGTTTGAAGCTTTCTTT
CASSQPDRLRFEAFF
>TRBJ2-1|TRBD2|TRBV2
TGTGCCAGCAGTACCTCGACTAGCCTTTCTTACAATGAGCAGTTCTTC
CASSTSTSLSYNEQFF
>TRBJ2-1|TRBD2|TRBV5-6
TGTGCCAGCAGCTCTATGACGGGACTAGCGGGTCTTAATGAGCAGTTCTTC
CASSSMTGLAGLNEQFF
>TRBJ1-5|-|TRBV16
TGTGCCAGCAGCCAATATGTAAGGGGCCGGGGGGATCAGCCCCAGCATTTT
CASSQYVRGRGDQPQHF
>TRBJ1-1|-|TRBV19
TGTGCCAGTAGAAAGGGGTTTTTTGAAGCTTTCTTT
CASRKGFFEAFF
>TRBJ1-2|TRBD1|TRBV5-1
TGCGCCAGCAGCTGGGGAATGGGGACAGGGGCCACCCGGGGCTACACCTTC
CASSWGMGTGATRGYTF
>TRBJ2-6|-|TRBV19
TGTGCCAGTACGAACGCGGGTGGGGCCAACGTCCTGACTTTC
CASTNAGGANVLTF
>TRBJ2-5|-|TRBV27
TGTGCCAGCAGCCCCCCGAGAGTACGGGAGCAGTACTTC
CASSPPRVREQYF
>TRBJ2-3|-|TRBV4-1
TGCGCCAGCAGCCAAGACGAGGCGGACTACACAGATACGCAGTATTTT
CASSQDEADYTDTQYF
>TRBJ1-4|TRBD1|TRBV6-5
TGTGCCAGCAGACCCTTTTCCAGGGGGCAAGAAAAACTGTTTTTT
CASRPFSRGQEKLFF
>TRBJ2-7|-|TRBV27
TGTGCCAGTGCAGAGGTAACGTACGAGCAGTACTTC
CASAEVTYEQYF
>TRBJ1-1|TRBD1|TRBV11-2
TGTGCCAGCAGCCCAGACAGGGGGGCTGAAGCTTTCTTT
CASSPDRGAEAFF
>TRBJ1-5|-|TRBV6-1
TGTGCCAGCAGCCTCCTAGACGGTAGCAATCAGCCCCAGCATTTT
CASSLLDGSNQPQHF
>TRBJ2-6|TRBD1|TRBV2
TGTGCCAGCAGCGGACAGGGCCTGAGGGCCAACGTCCTGACTTTC
CASSGQGLRANVLTF
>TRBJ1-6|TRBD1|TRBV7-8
TGTGCCAGCAGCCCCAGGGGGACAGGAACCAATTCACCCCTCCACTTT
CASSPRGTGTNSPLHF
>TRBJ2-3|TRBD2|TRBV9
TGTGCCAGCAGCGCATTTAGCGGGAGGGACACAGATACGCAGTATTTT
CASSAFSGRDTDTQYF
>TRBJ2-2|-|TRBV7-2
TGTGCCAGCAGCTTGAGGGGGTGGGCGACCGGGGAGCTGTTTTTT
CASSLRGWATGELFF
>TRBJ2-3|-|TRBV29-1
TGCAGCGTTGAAGATCTCGGGACTCTCACAGATACGCAGTATTTT
CSVEDLGTLTDTQYF
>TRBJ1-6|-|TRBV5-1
TGCGCCAGCAGCCAAAATTCCCAGGGGCGTAATTCACCCCTCCACTTT
CASSQNSQGRNSPLHF
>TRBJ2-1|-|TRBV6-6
TGTGCCAGCAGCCCTCCACTAGCCCCAAGCAATGAGCAGTTCTTC
CASSPPLAPSNEQFF
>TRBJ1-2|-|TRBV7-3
TGTGCCAGCAGCGCCGGGGGGGCGGATGGCTACACCTTC
CASSAGGADGYTF
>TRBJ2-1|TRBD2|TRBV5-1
TGCGCCAGCAGCCCGCTGACTAGCGGGAACTACAATGAGCAGTTCTTC
CASSPLTSGNYNEQFF
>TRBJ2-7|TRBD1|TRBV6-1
TGTGCCAGCAGTGGACAGGGAATTTTGTACGAGCAGTACTTC
CASSGQGILYEQYF
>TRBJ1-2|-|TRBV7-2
TGTGCCAGCAGCACCCCGACAGATTCCAGCGGGGGCTACACCTTC
CASSTPTDSSGGYTF
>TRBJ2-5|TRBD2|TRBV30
TGTGCCTGGAGTGGGGGACTAGCGGGAGCCGGGTCGGAGACCCAGTACTTC
CAWSGGLAGAGSETQYF
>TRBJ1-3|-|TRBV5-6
TGTGCCAGCAGCTCAGTTCACTCTGGAAACACCATATATTTT
CASSSVHSGNTIYF
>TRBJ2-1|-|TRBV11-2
TGTGCCAGCACCCTCTCCCCCCTTAATGAGCAGTTCTTC
CASTLSPLNEQFF
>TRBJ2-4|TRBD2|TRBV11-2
TGTGCCAGCAGCTCCGGACTAGCGGGGGGCGAAACGGGCATTCAGTACTTC
CASSSGLAGGETGIQYF
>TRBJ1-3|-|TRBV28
TGTGCCAGCAGTTCAACGCGGACACCCAGCTCTGGAAACACCATATATTTT
CASSSTRTPSSGNTIYF
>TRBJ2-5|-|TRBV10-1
TGCGCCAGCACTGAGACTAAGATGTATTCAGAGACCCAGTACTTC
CASTETKMYSETQYF
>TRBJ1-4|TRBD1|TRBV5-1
TGCGCCAGCAGCCCGACAGGGCGGGATGAAAAACTGTTTTTT
CASSPTGRDEKLFF
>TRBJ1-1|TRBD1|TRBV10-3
TGTGCCATCAGCCCGGGGACAGACCTTGAAGCTTTCTTT
CAISPGTDLEAFF
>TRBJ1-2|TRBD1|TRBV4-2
TGTGCCAGCAGACTAGGACAGGGGGAGTTCTATGGCTACACCTTC
CASRLGQGEFYGYTF
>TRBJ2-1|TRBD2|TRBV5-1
TGCGCCAGCAGCTCGGGACTGATAGCGGGAGGGGACAATGAGCAGTTCTTC
CASSSGLIAGGDNEQFF
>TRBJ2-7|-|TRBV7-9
TGTGCCAGCAGCTCCCCCAGGGCTCAGGGCAACGAGCAGTACTTC
CASSSPRAQGNEQYF